The present T cell receptor (gamma chain) was sequenced within a study of gamma-delta T cells after stem cell transplantation. Details on this clone: At one end the junction does not follow the germline gene, possibly because of a read error.

TCRdb used CATT to re-call clones from the RT-PCR reads. The data hold a few thousand gamma-chain clones, with around 6.3% observed a single time. The source of this sequence is a human donor. It is not recorded whose cells these are; they may come from a transplant donor. The source material was gamma-delta T cells.

CDR3 sequence reads: CALWDGQEFGKKIKVF. The CDR3 nucleotides are TGTGCCTTGTGGGATGGACAAGAGTTTGGCAAAAAAATCAAGGTATTT. V gene TRGV9 combines with J gene TRGJP. The CDR3 is made up of 16 amino acids. Germline CDR1 reads GITISATS; CDR2 reads ISYDGTV (reference sequence).